Below, 27 T cell receptor beta chains from the same sample are listed, as sequenced in a study of blood T cell repertoires in COVID-19. Measured with immunoSEQ multiplex PCR; TCRdb has only the in-frame clones, and not every one. Of 300,000 to 400,000 clones in the sample, roughly 87% were seen once. Sequencing input: peripheral blood. The source is a young man with COVID-19, enrolled during active disease.

This sequence joins TRBV15 and TRBJ1-1; D is unresolved. Germline CDR1 reads LNHNV; CDR2 reads YYDKDF (reference sequence). Trimming removed 1 base from V and 0 bases from J, with 12 bases in between. The CDR3 has 16 residues. CDR3 nucleotides: TGTGCCACCAGCAGAGGCCCACAGTTTATGAACACTGAAGCTTTCTTT. Its protein is CATSRGPQFMNTEAFF.

The gene calls are TRBV5-5 and TRBJ2-7; possibly TRBD1 for D (6 bases). V was pared by 3 bases and J by 2 bases, with 9 bases between. The CDR3 has 13 residues. Germline V gives CDR1 SGHKS, CDR2 YYEKEE (reference sequence). The CDR3 sequence is CASSSDRAYEQYF. CDR3 DNA sequence: TGTGCCAGCAGCTCGGACAGAGCCTACGAGCAGTACTTC.

This clone turned up a few times. The V gene is TRBV28, the J gene TRBJ2-2; D perhaps matches TRBD1 (6 bases). Germline values: CDR1 MDHEN, CDR2 SYDVKM. This CDR3 contains 15 residues. The ends were cut back, 4 bases at V and 1 base at J, with 10 bases in the middle. The DNA for the CDR3 is TGTGCCAGCAGTTCGAGGACAGTGAACACCGGGGAGCTGTTTTTT. Its protein is CASSSRTVNTGELFF.

The V call is TRBV4-3, the J call TRBJ1-4; 8 bases align to TRBD1. Trimming cost V 3 bases and J 8 bases; bases outside gene matches: 11. Germline V gene sequence: CDR1 LGHNA, CDR2 YSLEER. The CDR3 is 16 amino acids. The CDR3 DNA reads as TGCGCCAGCAGCCAGGGGTCGGCAGGGGGCTTCGAAAAACTGTTTTTT. This encodes CASSQGSAGGFEKLFF.

The chain couples TRBV19 to TRBJ1-1, with TRBD1 as a possible D gene (5 bases). This CDR3 spans 15 amino acids. The V and J ends lost 3 bases and 0 bases respectively, with 11 bases between them. The germline gives CDR1 LNHDA, CDR2 SQIVND (reference sequence). The CDR3 sequence: CASSMSRAMNTEAFF. The CDR3 DNA reads as TGTGCCAGTAGTATGAGCAGGGCGATGAACACTGAAGCTTTCTTT.

The chain carries TRBV28 and TRBJ2-7; tentatively, D is TRBD1 (6 bases). Trimming cost V 2 bases and J 5 bases, with 13 bases left between them. The V gene's germline CDR1 is MDHEN and CDR2 SYDVKM. The CDR3 consists of 14 residues. CDR3 in amino acids: CASSLVWGRNEQYF. DNA for the CDR3: TGTGCCAGCAGTTTAGTGTGGGGGCGCAACGAGCAGTACTTC.

The chain joins TRBV6-4 to TRBJ2-1; 9 bases line up with TRBD2. CDR3 length equals 16 residues. V lost 2 bases and J lost 7; bases outside the gene matches: 9. Per germline, CDR1 MRHNA and CDR2 SNTAGT. CDR3 DNA: TGTGCCAGCAGTGACGAGGCGGGAGGGCCGTTTAATGAGCAGTTCTTC. Its protein is CASSDEAGGPFNEQFF.

With respect to this clone: The same CDR3 arises from other DNA sequences in this sample as well. The chain links TRBV7-2 to TRBJ2-7, with 9 bases aligning to TRBD1. The CDR3 has 14 amino acids. V lost 3 bases, J lost 3 bases, and 3 bases stayed unmatched. The germline gives CDR1 SGHTA, CDR2 FQGNSA. The CDR3 DNA reads as TGTGCCAGCAGCTTGGGACAGGGATACTACGAGCAGTACTTC. Protein product: CASSLGQGYYEQYF.

The V and J genes are TRBV5-4 and TRBJ2-4; TRBD1 is a possible D gene (6 bases). Germline-derived CDR1 and CDR2 are SGHNT and YYREEE (reference sequence). The V and J ends lost 0 bases and 10 bases respectively, with 11 bases between them. The CDR3 sequence is 13 residues long. The CDR3 DNA is TGTGCCAGCAGCTTGGGATCAAGGGGGATTCAGTACTTC. Its translation: CASSLGSRGIQYF.

The chain links TRBV24-1 to TRBJ1-3, with D possibly being TRBD1 (6 bases). The V end lost 6 bases, the J end lost 3 bases, and 8 bases lay between the germline ends. CDR3 length equals 13 residues. The germline gives CDR1 KGHDR, CDR2 SFDVKD. The DNA for the CDR3 is TGTGCCACCAGTCCAGGGGATGGAAACACCATATATTTT. Translating gives CATSPGDGNTIYF.

The CDR3 spells CASSLASPTQYF. The DNA of the CDR3 is TGTGCCAGCAGCTTGGCTAGCCCGACCCAGTACTTC. The chain combines TRBV5-6 with TRBJ2-5; tentatively, D is TRBD2 (5 bases). Germline V gene sequence: CDR1 SGHDT, CDR2 YYEEEE. The CDR3 is made up of 12 amino acids. The V and J ends lost 0 bases and 7 bases respectively, with 7 bases between them.

Of note for this clone: At one of its ends the junction is not consistent with the germline gene, which may arise from a read error. The V and J genes are TRBV18 and TRBJ2-1, with unresolved D. Per germline, CDR1 KGHSH and CDR2 LQKENI. The CDR3 runs 14 residues. CDR3 nucleotide sequence: TGTGCCAGCTCACCACGGCGAGAATACAGTGAGCAGTTCTTC. Amino acids: CASSPRREYSEQFF.

The CDR3 DNA reads TGTGCCAGCAGTGTTTTGATAGGACAGGGGGATTCACCCCTCCACTTT. It translates to CASSVLIGQGDSPLHF. The chain carries TRBV2 and TRBJ1-6; 10 bases are a match to TRBD1. J lost 8 bases, V lost 4 bases, and 8 bases had no gene match. CDR3 size: 16 residues. Germline V lookup: CDR1 SNHLY, CDR2 FYNNEI.

The V gene is TRBV5-8, the J gene TRBJ1-5, with D possibly matching TRBD1 (6 bases). Trimming left V 0 bases short and J 7 bases short, with 8 bases between. Germline-derived CDR1 and CDR2 are SGHTS and YDEGEE. CDR3 length equals 13 residues. The CDR3, as DNA: TGTGCCAGCAGCTTGGAACAGGGCCAGCCCCAGCATTTT. It is translated as CASSLEQGQPQHF.

This clone was picked up one time. V and J are TRBV12-5 and TRBJ1-5; D is perhaps TRBD1 (5 bases). Germline V gene data show CDR1 as LGHNT and CDR2 as FRNRAP. The CDR3 has 16 residues. V lost 2 bases and J 4 bases, leaving 15 bases between the germline ends. Here the CDR3 DNA reads TGTGCTAGTGGTTTGTTTAGGGCCCGGGGGAATCAGCCCCAGCATTTT. This sequence encodes CASGLFRARGNQPQHF.

The V call is TRBV27, the J call TRBJ1-2; 11 positions agree with TRBD1. CDR1 and CDR2 (germline): MNHEY, SMNVEV (reference sequence). The CDR3 has 15 residues. V shed 4 bases and J 3 bases; nucleotides not matched to a gene: 4. The CDR3 region is CASSWTGGIDYGYTF. CDR3 DNA: TGTGCCAGCAGTTGGACAGGGGGCATCGACTATGGCTACACCTTC.

V and J are TRBV30 and TRBJ2-1; weak D call: TRBD1 (6 bases). V was cut by 3 bases and J by 0 bases, with 15 bases left in between. The CDR3 is made up of 16 amino acids. CDR1 is GTSNPN and CDR2 is SVGIG in the germline V gene (reference sequence). The CDR3 here is CAWRGGAASSYNEQFF. CDR3 DNA sequence: TGTGCCTGGAGAGGGGGAGCGGCCAGCTCCTACAATGAGCAGTTCTTC.

The chain recombines TRBV4-1 with TRBJ1-4; the match to TRBD1 covers 9 bases. There are 16 residues in the CDR3. V lost 3 bases to trimming and J lost 8 bases; unmatched junction nucleotides: 10. CDR1 and CDR2 from the germline V gene are MGHRA and YSYEKL. Here the CDR3 DNA reads TGCGCCAGCAGCCAGGGAACAGGGGGCGCTGGGGAAAAACTGTTTTTT. Its protein product is CASSQGTGGAGEKLFF.

The chain recombines TRBV7-3 with TRBJ1-5; D may be TRBD1 (5 bases). V was shortened by 5 bases and J by 6 bases, with 17 bases between the two germline ends. This CDR3 has 15 residues. In germline, CDR1 is SGHTA, CDR2 FQGTGA. CDR3 sequence: CASSPVTAGVQPQHF. The CDR3 DNA sequence: TGTGCCAGCAGCCCAGTAACAGCGGGGGTTCAGCCCCAGCATTTT.

J is TRBJ2-2 and V is TRBV7-3, with a possible D match to TRBD1 (6 bases). V was pared by 5 bases and J by 4 bases, with 8 bases between. Germline CDR1 is SGHTA and CDR2 is FQGTGA. This CDR3 is 13 amino acids long. CDR3 loop: CASSGQSTGELFF. In DNA, the CDR3 is TGTGCCAGCAGCGGACAGTCCACCGGGGAGCTGTTTTTT.

The genes are TRBV9 and TRBJ2-1, with a weak D call TRBD2 (6 bases). Germline V lookup: CDR1 SGDLS, CDR2 YYNGEE. V lost 1 base to trimming and J lost 1 base, with 18 bases between them. The CDR3 runs to 18 residues. CDR3 bases: TGTGCCAGCAGCGTACGGACTACCCTCCGTTTGTCCTACAATGAGCAGTTCTTC. It translates to CASSVRTTLRLSYNEQFF.

The gene calls are TRBV27 and TRBJ1-1, with TRBD1 as a possible D gene (6 bases). The V end lost 4 bases, the J end lost 3 bases, and 18 bases lay between the germline ends. CDR1 is MNHEY, CDR2 SMNVEV, per germline (reference sequence). This CDR3 spans 16 amino acids. CDR3 DNA: TGTGCCAGCAGTTCCTCGGGACACCCCGGGTACACTGAAGCTTTCTTT. It encodes CASSSSGHPGYTEAFF.

V gene TRBV27 combines with J gene TRBJ2-5, with TRBD2 identical over 12 bases. The CDR3 has 19 residues. Germline loops: CDR1 MNHEY, CDR2 SMNVEV (reference sequence). Germline trimming cut 1 base from V and 5 bases from J; bases unmatched to any gene: 14. The CDR3 spells CASSLYNPRLAGGAETQYF. The CDR3 DNA is TGTGCCAGCAGTTTATACAACCCTAGGCTAGCGGGAGGGGCTGAGACCCAGTACTTC.

The chain recombines TRBV29-1 with TRBJ1-1; 7 nucleotides agree with TRBD1. Germline V lookup: CDR1 SQVTM, CDR2 ANQGSEA. After removal of 7 bases from V and 0 bases from J, the junction contained 8 bases not matched to a gene. This CDR3 region has 14 residues. The CDR3, as DNA: TGCAGCGGATACAGGGGAATCTTGAACACTGAAGCTTTCTTT. Translation gives CSGYRGILNTEAFF. The whole variable domain, filled in from reference TRBV29-1 and TRBJ1-1, reads SAVISQKPSRDICQRGTSLTIQCQVDSQVTMMFWYRQQPGQSLTLIATANQGSEATYESGFVIDKFPISRPNLTFSTLTVSNMSPEDSSIYLCSGYRGILNTEAFFGQGTRLTVV.

The V call is TRBV6-5, the J call TRBJ2-5, with D possibly being TRBD1 (6 bases). CDR1 is MNHEY and CDR2 is SVGAGI in the germline V gene. There are 12 residues in the CDR3. The ends were cut back, 6 bases at V and 1 base at J, with 6 bases in the middle. CDR3 protein: CASSRGQETQYF. In nucleotides, the CDR3 is TGTGCCAGCAGCAGGGGCCAAGAGACCCAGTACTTC.

This chain joins TRBV6-5 and TRBJ1-5, with D unclear. The CDR3 loop spans 15 amino acids. The V gene lost 0 bases and the J gene lost 4 bases, with 10 bases spanning the gap. Looked up from germline, CDR1 is MNHEY and CDR2 is SVGAGI. Written as DNA, the CDR3 is TGTGCCAGCAGTTACTCGATGGGAGGTAATCAGCCCCAGCATTTT. Protein product: CASSYSMGGNQPQHF.

The chain links TRBV7-2 to TRBJ2-1; 10 nucleotides agree with TRBD2. After removal of 5 bases from V and 8 bases from J, the junction contained 3 bases not matched to a gene. The CDR3 is 13 residues long. Germline V gives CDR1 SGHTA, CDR2 FQGNSA. CDR3 region: CASSPGLAYEQFF. The CDR3 bases are TGTGCCAGCAGCCCGGGACTAGCGTATGAGCAGTTCTTC.